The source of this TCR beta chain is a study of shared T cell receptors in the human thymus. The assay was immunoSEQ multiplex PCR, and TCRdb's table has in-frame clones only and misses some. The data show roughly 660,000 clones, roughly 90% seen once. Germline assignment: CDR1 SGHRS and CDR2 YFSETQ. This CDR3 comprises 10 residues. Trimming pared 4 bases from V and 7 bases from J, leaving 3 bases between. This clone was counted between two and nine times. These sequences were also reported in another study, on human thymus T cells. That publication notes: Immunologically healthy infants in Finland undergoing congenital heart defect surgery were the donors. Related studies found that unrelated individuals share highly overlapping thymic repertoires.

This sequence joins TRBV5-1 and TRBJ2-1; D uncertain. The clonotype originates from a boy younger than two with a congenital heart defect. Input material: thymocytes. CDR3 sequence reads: CASSRNEQFF. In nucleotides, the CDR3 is TGCGCCAGCAGCCGTAATGAGCAGTTCTTC.